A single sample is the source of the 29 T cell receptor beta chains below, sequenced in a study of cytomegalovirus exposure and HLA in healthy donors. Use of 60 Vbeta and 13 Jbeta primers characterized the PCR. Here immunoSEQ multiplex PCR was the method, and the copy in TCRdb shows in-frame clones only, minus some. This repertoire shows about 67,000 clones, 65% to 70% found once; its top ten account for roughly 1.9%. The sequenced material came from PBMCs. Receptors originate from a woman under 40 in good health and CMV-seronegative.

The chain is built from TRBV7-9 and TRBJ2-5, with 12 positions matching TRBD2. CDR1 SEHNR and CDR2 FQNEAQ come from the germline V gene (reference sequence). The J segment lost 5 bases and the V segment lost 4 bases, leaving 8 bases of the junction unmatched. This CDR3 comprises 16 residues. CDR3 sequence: CASSSPSGGAHETQYF. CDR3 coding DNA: TGTGCCAGCAGCTCCCCTAGCGGGGGGGCCCACGAGACCCAGTACTTC. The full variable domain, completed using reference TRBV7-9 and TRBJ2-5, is DTGVSQNPRHKITKRGQNVTFRCDPISEHNRLYWYRQTLGQGPEFLTYFQNEAQLEKSRLLSDRFSAERPKGSFSTLEIQRTEQGDSAMYLCASSSPSGGAHETQYFGPGTRLLVL.

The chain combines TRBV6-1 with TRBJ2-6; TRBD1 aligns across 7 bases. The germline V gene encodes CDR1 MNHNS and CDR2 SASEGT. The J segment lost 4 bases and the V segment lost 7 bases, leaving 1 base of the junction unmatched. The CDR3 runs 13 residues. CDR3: CASKGAGANVLTF. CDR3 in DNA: TGTGCCAGCAAGGGGGCGGGGGCCAACGTCCTGACTTTC.

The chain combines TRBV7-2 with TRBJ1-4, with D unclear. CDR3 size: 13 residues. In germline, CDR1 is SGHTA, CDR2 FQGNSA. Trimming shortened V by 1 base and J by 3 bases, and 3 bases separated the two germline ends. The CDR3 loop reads CASSLGANEKLFF. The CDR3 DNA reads TGTGCCAGCAGCTTAGGAGCTAATGAAAAACTGTTTTTT.

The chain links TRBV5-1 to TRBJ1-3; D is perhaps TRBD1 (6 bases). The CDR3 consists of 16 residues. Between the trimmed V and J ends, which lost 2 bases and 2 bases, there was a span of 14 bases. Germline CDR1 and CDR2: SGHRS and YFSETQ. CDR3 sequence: CASSLQATGTGNTIYF. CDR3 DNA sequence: TGCGCCAGCAGCTTACAGGCGACAGGAACTGGAAACACCATATATTTT.

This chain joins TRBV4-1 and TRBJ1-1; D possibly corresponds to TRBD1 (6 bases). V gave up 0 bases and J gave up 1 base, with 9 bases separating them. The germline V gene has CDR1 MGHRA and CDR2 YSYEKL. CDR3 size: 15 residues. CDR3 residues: CASSQEVQGNTEAFF. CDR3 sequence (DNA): TGCGCCAGCAGCCAAGAGGTACAGGGGAACACTGAAGCTTTCTTT.

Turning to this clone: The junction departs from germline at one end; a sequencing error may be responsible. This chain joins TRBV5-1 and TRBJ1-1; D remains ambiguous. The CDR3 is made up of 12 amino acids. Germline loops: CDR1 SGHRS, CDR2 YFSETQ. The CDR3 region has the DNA TGTGCCAGCAGCTTGGCCAGAGGGAGAGCTTTCTTT. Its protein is CASSLARGRAFF.

CDR3 sequence (DNA): TGTGCCAGTAAGCGGACAGGGATGACTCAGCCCCAGCATTTT. Its translation is CASKRTGMTQPQHF. This rearrangement joins TRBV19 to TRBJ1-5; TRBD1 agrees at 8 bases. The J segment lost 6 bases and the V segment lost 7 bases, leaving 8 bases of the junction unmatched. The germline V gene has CDR1 LNHDA and CDR2 SQIVND (reference sequence). The CDR3 covers 14 residues.

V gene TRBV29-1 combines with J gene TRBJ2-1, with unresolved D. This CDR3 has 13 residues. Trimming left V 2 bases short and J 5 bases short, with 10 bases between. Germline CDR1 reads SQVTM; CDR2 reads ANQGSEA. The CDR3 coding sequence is TGCAGCGTTGAACAGACTCAGAACAATGAGCAGTTCTTC. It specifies CSVEQTQNNEQFF.

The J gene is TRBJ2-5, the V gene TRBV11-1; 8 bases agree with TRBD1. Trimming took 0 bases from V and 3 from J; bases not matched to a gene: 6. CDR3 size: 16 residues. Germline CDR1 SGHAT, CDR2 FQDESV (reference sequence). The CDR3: CASSLARQGREETQYF. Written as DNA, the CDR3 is TGTGCCAGCAGCTTAGCCCGACAGGGGCGAGAAGAGACCCAGTACTTC.

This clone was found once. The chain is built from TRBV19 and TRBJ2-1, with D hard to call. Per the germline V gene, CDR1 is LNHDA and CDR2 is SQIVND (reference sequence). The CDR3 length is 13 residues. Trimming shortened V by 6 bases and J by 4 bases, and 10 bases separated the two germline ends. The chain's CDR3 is CASSPRLYNEQFF. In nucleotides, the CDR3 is TGTGCCAGTAGCCCCAGATTGTACAATGAGCAGTTCTTC. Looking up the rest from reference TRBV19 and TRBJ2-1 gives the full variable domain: DGGITQSPKYLFRKEGQNVTLSCEQNLNHDAMYWYRQDPGQGLRLIYYSQIVNDFQKGDIAEGYSVSREKKESFPLTVTSAQKNPTAFYLCASSPRLYNEQFFGPGTRLTVL.

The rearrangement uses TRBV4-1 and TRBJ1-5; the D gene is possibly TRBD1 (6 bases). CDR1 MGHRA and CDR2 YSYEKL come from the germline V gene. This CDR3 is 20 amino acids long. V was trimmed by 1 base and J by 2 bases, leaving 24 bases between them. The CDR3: CASSQGVLGAGDDGNQPQHF. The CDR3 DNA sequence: TGCGCCAGCAGCCAAGGGGTCCTTGGGGCAGGGGATGACGGCAATCAGCCCCAGCATTTT.

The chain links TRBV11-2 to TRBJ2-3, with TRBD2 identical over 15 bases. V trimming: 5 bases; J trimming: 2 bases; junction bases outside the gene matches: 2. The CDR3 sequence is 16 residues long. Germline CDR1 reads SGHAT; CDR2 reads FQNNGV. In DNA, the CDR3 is TGTGCCAGCAGCGGGACTAGCGGGAGGACCACAGATACGCAGTATTTT. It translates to CASSGTSGRTTDTQYF.

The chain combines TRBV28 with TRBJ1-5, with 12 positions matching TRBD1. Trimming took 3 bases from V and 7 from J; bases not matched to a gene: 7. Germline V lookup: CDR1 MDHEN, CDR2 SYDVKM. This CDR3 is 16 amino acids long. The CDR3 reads CASSFGWGQGAQPQHF. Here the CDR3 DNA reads TGTGCCAGCAGTTTCGGGTGGGGACAGGGGGCCCAGCCCCAGCATTTT.

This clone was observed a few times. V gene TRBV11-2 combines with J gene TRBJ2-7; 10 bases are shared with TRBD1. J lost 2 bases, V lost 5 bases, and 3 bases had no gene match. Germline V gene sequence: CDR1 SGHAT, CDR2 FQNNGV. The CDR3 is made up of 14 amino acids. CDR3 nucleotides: TGTGCCAGCAGCCCTGGGACAGGGGCCTACGAGCAGTACTTC. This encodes CASSPGTGAYEQYF.

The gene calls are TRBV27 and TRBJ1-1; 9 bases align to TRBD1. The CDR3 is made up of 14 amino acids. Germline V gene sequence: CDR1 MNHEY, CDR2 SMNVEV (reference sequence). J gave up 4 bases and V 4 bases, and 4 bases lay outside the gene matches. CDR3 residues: CASSWDREGTEAFF. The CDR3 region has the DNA TGTGCCAGCAGTTGGGACAGGGAGGGCACTGAAGCTTTCTTT.

CDR3 DNA: TGCGCCAGCAGCCAACCCACGCGGAACACTGAAGCTTTCTTT. Amino acids: CASSQPTRNTEAFF. The chain recombines TRBV4-3 with TRBJ1-1, with D unclear. CDR1 and CDR2 (germline): LGHNA, YSLEER. The CDR3 covers 14 residues. V lost 2 bases, J lost 1 base, and 8 bases lay in between.

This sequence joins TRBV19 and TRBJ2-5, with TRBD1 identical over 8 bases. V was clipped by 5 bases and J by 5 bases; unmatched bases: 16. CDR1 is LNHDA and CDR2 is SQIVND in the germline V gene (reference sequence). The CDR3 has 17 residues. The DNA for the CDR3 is TGTGCCAGTAGTCCCTTCGTCCGGACAGGGTATGGGGAGACCCAGTACTTC. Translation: CASSPFVRTGYGETQYF.

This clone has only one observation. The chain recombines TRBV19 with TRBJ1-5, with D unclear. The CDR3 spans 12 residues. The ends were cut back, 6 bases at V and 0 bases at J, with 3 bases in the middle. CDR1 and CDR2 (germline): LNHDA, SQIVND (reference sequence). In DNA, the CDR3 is TGTGCCAGTAGCGGTAGCAATCAGCCCCAGCATTTT. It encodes CASSGSNQPQHF.

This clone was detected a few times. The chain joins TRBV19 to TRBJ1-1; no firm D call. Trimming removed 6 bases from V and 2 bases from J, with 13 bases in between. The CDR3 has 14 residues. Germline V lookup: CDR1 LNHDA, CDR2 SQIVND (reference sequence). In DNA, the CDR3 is TGTGCCAGTAGCAAGGATAGGACTAACACTGAAGCTTTCTTT. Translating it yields CASSKDRTNTEAFF.

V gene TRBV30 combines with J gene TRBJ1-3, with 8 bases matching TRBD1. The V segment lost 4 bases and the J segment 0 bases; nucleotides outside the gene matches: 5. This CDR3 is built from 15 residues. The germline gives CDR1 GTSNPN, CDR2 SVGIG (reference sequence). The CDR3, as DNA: TGTGCCTGGAACAGGGGGGGCTACTCTGGAAACACCATATATTTT. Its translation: CAWNRGGYSGNTIYF.

Here the CDR3 reads CASTTGGTGEHGYTF. The CDR3 DNA is TGTGCCAGCACCACGGGGGGGACAGGGGAACATGGCTACACCTTC. J is TRBJ1-2 and V is TRBV27; 10 bases align to TRBD1. The CDR3 length is 15 residues. Germline assignment: CDR1 MNHEY and CDR2 SMNVEV (reference sequence). The V gene end was trimmed by 7 bases and the J gene end by 6 bases; junction bases not matched to a gene: 11.

CDR3 in DNA: TGTGCCAGCAGCCAAGATCTAGCAGGGGCGAACTATGGCTACACCTTC. This translates into CASSQDLAGANYGYTF. This chain uses TRBV14 with TRBJ1-2, with D possibly matching TRBD1 (6 bases). CDR1 is SGHDN and CDR2 is FVKESK in the germline V gene. V lost 0 bases and J lost 2, with 13 bases in between. CDR3 size: 16 residues.

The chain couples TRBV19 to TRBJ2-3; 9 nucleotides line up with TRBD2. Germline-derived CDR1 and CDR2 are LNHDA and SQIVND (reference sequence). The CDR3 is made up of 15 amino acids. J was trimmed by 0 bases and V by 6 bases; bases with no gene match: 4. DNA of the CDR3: TGTGCCAGTAGGACCAGCGGGGGGAGCACAGATACGCAGTATTTT. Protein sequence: CASRTSGGSTDTQYF.

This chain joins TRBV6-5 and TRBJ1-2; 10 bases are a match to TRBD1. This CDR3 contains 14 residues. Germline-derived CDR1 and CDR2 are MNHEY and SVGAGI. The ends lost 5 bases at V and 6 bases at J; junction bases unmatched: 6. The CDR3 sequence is CASSLTDRGDGYTF. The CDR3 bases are TGTGCCAGCAGTCTTACGGACAGGGGGGATGGCTACACCTTC.

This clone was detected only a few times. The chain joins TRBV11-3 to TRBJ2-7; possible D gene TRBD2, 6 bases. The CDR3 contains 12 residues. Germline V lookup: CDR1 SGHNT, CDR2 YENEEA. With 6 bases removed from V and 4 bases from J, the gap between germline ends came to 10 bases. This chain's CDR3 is CASRWGDYEQYF. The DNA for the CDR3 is TGTGCCAGCAGGTGGGGGGATTACGAGCAGTACTTC.

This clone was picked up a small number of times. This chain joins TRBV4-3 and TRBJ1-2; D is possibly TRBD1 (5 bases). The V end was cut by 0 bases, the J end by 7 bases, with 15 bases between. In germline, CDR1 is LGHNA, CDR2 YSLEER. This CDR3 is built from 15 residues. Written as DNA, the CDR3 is TGCGCCAGCAGCCAAGATCTCGGGCGGCAGGGTGGCTACACCTTC. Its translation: CASSQDLGRQGGYTF.

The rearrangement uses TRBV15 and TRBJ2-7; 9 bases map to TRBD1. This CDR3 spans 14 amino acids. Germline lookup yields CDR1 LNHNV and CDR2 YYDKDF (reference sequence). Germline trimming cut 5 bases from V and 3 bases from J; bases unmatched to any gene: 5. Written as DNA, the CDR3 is TGTGCCACCAGCCGACCGGGACAGGGCTACGAGCAGTACTTC. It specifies CATSRPGQGYEQYF.

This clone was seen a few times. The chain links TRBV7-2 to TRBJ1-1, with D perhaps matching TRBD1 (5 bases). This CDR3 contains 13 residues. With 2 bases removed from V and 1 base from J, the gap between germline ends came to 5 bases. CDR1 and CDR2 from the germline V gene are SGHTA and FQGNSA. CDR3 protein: CASSLQGNTEAFF. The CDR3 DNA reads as TGTGCCAGCAGCTTACAGGGGAACACTGAAGCTTTCTTT. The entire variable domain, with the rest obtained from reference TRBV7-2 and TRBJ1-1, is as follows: GAGVSQSPSNKVTEKGKDVELRCDPISGHTALYWYRQSLGQGLEFLIYFQGNSAPDKSGLPSDRFSAERTGGSVSTLTIQRTQQEDSAVYLCASSLQGNTEAFFGQGTRLTVV.

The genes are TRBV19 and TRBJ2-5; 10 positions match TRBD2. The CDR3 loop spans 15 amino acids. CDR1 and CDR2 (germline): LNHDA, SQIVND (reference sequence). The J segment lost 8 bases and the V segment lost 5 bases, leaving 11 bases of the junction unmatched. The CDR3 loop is CASSQTSGCPDTQYF. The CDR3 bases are TGTGCCAGTAGTCAGACTAGCGGGTGCCCAGATACCCAGTACTTC.